The rows below give T cell receptor beta chains drawn from one sample of a study of technical replicates of blood from several donors. Clones were read by immunoSEQ multiplex PCR, and TCRdb kept only the in-frame ones, dropping some. The sample shows roughly 92,000 clones, 95% of them seen only once. Input material: T cells isolated from PBMCs. Receptors originate from a human donor in good health. Both conserved end residues are part of each CDR3. Fields, in order: D gene, CDR3 length, J gene, V gene, clone size, CDR3 DNA, CDR3 protein. The D gene is left open where the match is weak. Size is stated for part of the rows, as once, few or many counts, or as a class when the clone is expanded.

d_call: .
cdr3_length: 14
j_call: TRBJ2-3
v_call: TRBV28
clone_size: once
cdr3_nt: TGTGCCAGCAGTTCGTTCCCGGGATCTGATACGCAGTATTTT
cdr3_aa: CASSSFPGSDTQYF

d_call: .
cdr3_length: 11
j_call: TRBJ2-1
v_call: TRBV20-1
clone_size: .
cdr3_nt: TGCAGTGCTAGAGGTAGTCGGGAGCAGTTCTTC
cdr3_aa: CSARGSREQFF

d_call: TRBD1
cdr3_length: 13
j_call: TRBJ2-3
v_call: TRBV18
clone_size: .
cdr3_nt: TGTGCCAGCTCCGGACAGGGAACGGATACGCAGTATTTT
cdr3_aa: CASSGQGTDTQYF

d_call: TRBD1
cdr3_length: 15
j_call: TRBJ1-1
v_call: TRBV7-9
clone_size: .
cdr3_nt: TGTGCCAGCAGCTTTTCACAGGGGGCTTATGATGAAGCTTTCTTT
cdr3_aa: CASSFSQGAYDEAFF

d_call: .
cdr3_length: 15
j_call: TRBJ1-5
v_call: TRBV7-9
clone_size: .
cdr3_nt: TGTGCCAGCAGCTTATGGGGGGACCGCAATCAGCCCCAGCATTTT
cdr3_aa: CASSLWGDRNQPQHF

d_call: .
cdr3_length: 13
j_call: TRBJ2-7
v_call: TRBV28
clone_size: .
cdr3_nt: TGTGCCAGCAATGCGGGCCTCTCCTACGAGCAGTACTTC
cdr3_aa: CASNAGLSYEQYF

d_call: .
cdr3_length: 14
j_call: TRBJ1-2
v_call: TRBV9
clone_size: .
cdr3_nt: TGTGCCAGCAGCGTAGCGCCCGCGGGGTATGGCTACACCTTC
cdr3_aa: CASSVAPAGYGYTF

d_call: .
cdr3_length: 15
j_call: TRBJ1-3
v_call: TRBV28
clone_size: .
cdr3_nt: TGTGCCAGCAGTACGGATCAGGCGTGGGGAAACACCATATATTTT
cdr3_aa: CASSTDQAWGNTIYF

d_call: .
cdr3_length: 16
j_call: TRBJ2-1
v_call: TRBV19
clone_size: .
cdr3_nt: TGTGCCAGTAGTATAGATGTACGGGGGTTCTACAATGAGCAGTTCTTC
cdr3_aa: CASSIDVRGFYNEQFF

d_call: .
cdr3_length: 15
j_call: TRBJ2-3
v_call: TRBV4-1
clone_size: .
cdr3_nt: TGCGCCAGCAGCCTTTTAGAGGGAATCACAGATACGCAGTATTTT
cdr3_aa: CASSLLEGITDTQYF

d_call: .
cdr3_length: 14
j_call: TRBJ1-2
v_call: TRBV29-1
clone_size: .
cdr3_nt: TGCAGCGTTGAAGAAGGGAAGGCAGGGAAGGGCTACACCTTC
cdr3_aa: CSVEEGKAGKGYTF

d_call: .
cdr3_length: 12
j_call: TRBJ2-7
v_call: TRBV7-8
clone_size: .
cdr3_nt: TGTGCCAGCAGCTTAGCCCGGGGTGAGCAGTACTTC
cdr3_aa: CASSLARGEQYF

d_call: .
cdr3_length: 16
j_call: TRBJ2-6
v_call: TRBV4-2
clone_size: once
cdr3_nt: TGTGCCAGCAGCCCAGAACGAGGGTCCGGGGCCAACGTCCTGACTTTC
cdr3_aa: CASSPERGSGANVLTF

d_call: .
cdr3_length: 14
j_call: TRBJ2-4
v_call: TRBV6-5
clone_size: once
cdr3_nt: TGTGCCAGCAGCCCCCAGGTAGCCAAAAACATTCAGTACTTC
cdr3_aa: CASSPQVAKNIQYF

d_call: TRBD2
cdr3_length: 14
j_call: TRBJ2-7
v_call: TRBV10-3
clone_size: .
cdr3_nt: TGTGCCATCAGTGAGGGGATTAGCGGGTACGAGCAGTACTTC
cdr3_aa: CAISEGISGYEQYF

d_call: TRBD2
cdr3_length: 15
j_call: TRBJ2-7
v_call: TRBV9
clone_size: .
cdr3_nt: TGTGCCAGCAGTCTTAGCGGGAGCCCCTCCTACGAGCAGTACTTC
cdr3_aa: CASSLSGSPSYEQYF

d_call: TRBD2
cdr3_length: 14
j_call: TRBJ2-3
v_call: TRBV7-2
clone_size: .
cdr3_nt: TGTGCCAGCAGCTTAGGCGGGAGTGGAGATACGCAGTATTTT
cdr3_aa: CASSLGGSGDTQYF

d_call: .
cdr3_length: 15
j_call: TRBJ1-1
v_call: TRBV5-4
clone_size: .
cdr3_nt: TGTGCCAGCAGCTCTAGGGGACTCATGAACACTGAAGCTTTCTTT
cdr3_aa: CASSSRGLMNTEAFF

d_call: .
cdr3_length: 13
j_call: TRBJ1-2
v_call: TRBV19
clone_size: .
cdr3_nt: TGTGCCAGTAGTAATCGGGACTATTATGGCTACACCTTC
cdr3_aa: CASSNRDYYGYTF

d_call: .
cdr3_length: 15
j_call: TRBJ2-3
v_call: TRBV30
clone_size: few
cdr3_nt: TGTGCCTGGAGGGTGGGGATCGGGGGCACAGATACGCAGTATTTT
cdr3_aa: CAWRVGIGGTDTQYF

d_call: .
cdr3_length: 14
j_call: TRBJ1-1
v_call: TRBV9
clone_size: .
cdr3_nt: TGTGCCAGCAGCACGGACAGTGGGCCCACTGAAGCTTTCTTT
cdr3_aa: CASSTDSGPTEAFF

d_call: .
cdr3_length: 18
j_call: TRBJ1-1
v_call: TRBV9
clone_size: .
cdr3_nt: TGTGCCAGCAGCGTAGAAGGACATCTCAGTGGCTGGAACACTGAAGCTTTCTTT
cdr3_aa: CASSVEGHLSGWNTEAFF

d_call: TRBD1
cdr3_length: 17
j_call: TRBJ2-6
v_call: TRBV11-3
clone_size: .
cdr3_nt: TGTGCCAGCAGCTCCCGGGACAGGGGGATGGGGGCCAACGTCCTGACTTTC
cdr3_aa: CASSSRDRGMGANVLTF

d_call: TRBD2
cdr3_length: 14
j_call: TRBJ2-2
v_call: TRBV9
clone_size: few
cdr3_nt: TGTGCCAGCAGCGTACTAGCGGACACCGGGGAGCTGTTTTTT
cdr3_aa: CASSVLADTGELFF

d_call: .
cdr3_length: 15
j_call: TRBJ1-2
v_call: TRBV28
clone_size: .
cdr3_nt: TGTGCCAGCAGTCCATTACATGATTCCAACTATGGCTACACCTTC
cdr3_aa: CASSPLHDSNYGYTF

d_call: TRBD2
cdr3_length: 15
j_call: TRBJ2-3
v_call: TRBV9
clone_size: .
cdr3_nt: TGTGCCAGCACCTTCGGCGGGAGGGGCACAGATACGCAGTATTTT
cdr3_aa: CASTFGGRGTDTQYF

d_call: TRBD1
cdr3_length: 16
j_call: TRBJ1-3
v_call: TRBV13
clone_size: .
cdr3_nt: TGTGCCAGCAGCACCAGACAGGGAGTCTCTGGAAACACCATATATTTT
cdr3_aa: CASSTRQGVSGNTIYF

d_call: .
cdr3_length: 13
j_call: TRBJ1-1
v_call: TRBV30
clone_size: .
cdr3_nt: TGTGCCTGGAGTGTGACACCGAACACTGAAGCTTTCTTT
cdr3_aa: CAWSVTPNTEAFF

d_call: .
cdr3_length: 13
j_call: TRBJ1-1
v_call: TRBV15
clone_size: .
cdr3_nt: TGTGCCACCAGCAGAGATGCCGGGACTGAAGCTTTCTTT
cdr3_aa: CATSRDAGTEAFF

d_call: .
cdr3_length: 12
j_call: TRBJ2-1
v_call: TRBV4-2
clone_size: .
cdr3_nt: TGTGCCAGCAGCCAATCTCTCAATGAGCAGTTCTTC
cdr3_aa: CASSQSLNEQFF

d_call: .
cdr3_length: 14
j_call: TRBJ2-1
v_call: TRBV7-9
clone_size: .
cdr3_nt: TGTGCCAGCAGCTCGGGACACCTATACAATGAGCAGTTCTTC
cdr3_aa: CASSSGHLYNEQFF

d_call: TRBD2
cdr3_length: 15
j_call: TRBJ2-1
v_call: TRBV19
clone_size: .
cdr3_nt: TGTGCCAGTAGTATCCCCCTAGCGGGTGGAGGTGAGCAGTTCTTC
cdr3_aa: CASSIPLAGGGEQFF

d_call: .
cdr3_length: 13
j_call: TRBJ1-1
v_call: TRBV6-5
clone_size: .
cdr3_nt: TGTGCCAGCAGTTACGGCGCGGGGGTTGAAGCTTTCTTT
cdr3_aa: CASSYGAGVEAFF

d_call: TRBD1
cdr3_length: 13
j_call: TRBJ2-7
v_call: TRBV18
clone_size: .
cdr3_nt: TGTGCCAGCTCTCAACAGGGGGCGCGAGAGCAGTACTTC
cdr3_aa: CASSQQGAREQYF

d_call: TRBD1
cdr3_length: 16
j_call: TRBJ1-3
v_call: TRBV7-9
clone_size: .
cdr3_nt: TGTGCCAGCAGCCCGAGGGACAGGGTGTCTGGAAACACCATATATTTT
cdr3_aa: CASSPRDRVSGNTIYF

d_call: .
cdr3_length: 15
j_call: TRBJ2-1
v_call: TRBV13
clone_size: .
cdr3_nt: TGTGCCAGTACGCGAAGGGACTCGCCATACAATGAGCAGTTCTTC
cdr3_aa: CASTRRDSPYNEQFF

d_call: TRBD2
cdr3_length: 16
j_call: TRBJ2-5
v_call: TRBV5-1
clone_size: .
cdr3_nt: TGCGCCAGCAGCGGCTCGGGACTAGGAAGCCAAGAGACCCAGTACTTC
cdr3_aa: CASSGSGLGSQETQYF

d_call: TRBD1
cdr3_length: 15
j_call: TRBJ1-4
v_call: TRBV9
clone_size: .
cdr3_nt: TGTGCCAGCAGCGCTCGGACAGGGGAGGAAGAAAAACTGTTTTTT
cdr3_aa: CASSARTGEEEKLFF

d_call: TRBD1
cdr3_length: 14
j_call: TRBJ1-2
v_call: TRBV28
clone_size: .
cdr3_nt: TGTGCCAGCAGTTTACCGACAGGGTGGTATGGCTACACCTTC
cdr3_aa: CASSLPTGWYGYTF

d_call: TRBD2
cdr3_length: 14
j_call: TRBJ2-2
v_call: TRBV14
clone_size: .
cdr3_nt: TGTGCCAGCAGATTAGCGGGAAACACCGGGGAGCTGTTTTTT
cdr3_aa: CASRLAGNTGELFF

d_call: TRBD2
cdr3_length: 14
j_call: TRBJ2-2
v_call: TRBV30
clone_size: .
cdr3_nt: TGTGCCTGGAACAGCGGGATAATAACCGGGGAGCTGTTTTTT
cdr3_aa: CAWNSGIITGELFF

d_call: .
cdr3_length: 18
j_call: TRBJ2-6
v_call: TRBV7-3
clone_size: .
cdr3_nt: TGTGCCAGCAGCTTAACTGGACTTACCTACTCTGGGGCCAACGTCCTGACTTTC
cdr3_aa: CASSLTGLTYSGANVLTF

d_call: .
cdr3_length: 11
j_call: TRBJ2-7
v_call: TRBV30
clone_size: .
cdr3_nt: TGTGCCTGGAGAACAGGGTACGAGCAGTACTTC
cdr3_aa: CAWRTGYEQYF